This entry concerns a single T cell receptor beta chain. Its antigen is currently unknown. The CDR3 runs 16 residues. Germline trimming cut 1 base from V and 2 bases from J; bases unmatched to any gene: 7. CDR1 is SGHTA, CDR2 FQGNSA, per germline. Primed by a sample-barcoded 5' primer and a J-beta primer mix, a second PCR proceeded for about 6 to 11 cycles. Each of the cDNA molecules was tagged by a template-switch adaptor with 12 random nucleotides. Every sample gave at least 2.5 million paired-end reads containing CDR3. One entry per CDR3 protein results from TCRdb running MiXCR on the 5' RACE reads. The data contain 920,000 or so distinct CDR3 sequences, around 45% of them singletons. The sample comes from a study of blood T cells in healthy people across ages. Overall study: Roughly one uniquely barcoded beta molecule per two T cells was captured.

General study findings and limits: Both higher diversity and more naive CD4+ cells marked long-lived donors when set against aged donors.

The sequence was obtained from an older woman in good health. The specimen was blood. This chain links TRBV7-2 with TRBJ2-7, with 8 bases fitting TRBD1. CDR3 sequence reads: CASSLESGQAAYEQYF. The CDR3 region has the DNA TGTGCCAGCAGCTTAGAGTCGGGACAGGCCGCCTACGAGCAGTACTTC.